The present entry profiles one TCR beta chain with its context. The V and J ends lost 0 bases and 4 bases respectively, with 4 bases between them. The CDR3 consists of 13 residues. Germline V gene sequence: CDR1 MGHRA, CDR2 YSYEKL. The sample originates from a study of technical replicates of blood from a handful of donors. Method: immunoSEQ multiplex PCR; TCRdb's copy keeps in-frame clones and lacks some. The data show fewer than 100,000 clones, 70% to 90% seen once. Sample: T cells isolated from PBMCs. This chain links TRBV4-1 with TRBJ2-1; D is unclear. This clonotype was sampled from a human donor in good health. The CDR3 reads CASSQDQYNEQFF. The CDR3 DNA is TGCGCCAGCAGCCAAGATCAATACAATGAGCAGTTCTTC.